The rows below give T cell receptor beta chains drawn from one sample of a study of T cells after yellow fever vaccination. TCRdb processed the 5' RACE reads anew with MiXCR; each CDR3 protein has one entry. This sample has approximately 32,000 distinct CDR3 sequences; roughly 4.5% occur once, and the top ten carry 45% to 50%. Sequenced material: CD8+ T cells sorted from PBMCs, taken 5 days after the yellow fever booster vaccination. The receptors were sampled from a man younger than 45 who received the YFV17D yellow fever vaccine. Each CDR3 is given with its conserved first and last residue. Fields, in order: CDR3 protein, CDR3 DNA, D gene, V gene, clone size, J gene. The D gene is left open where the match is weak. Not all rows give a size; the values are once, few, many and, for expanded clones, a class.

CAMSTGPSGYHNEQFF	TGTGCCATGAGCACCGGGCCTAGCGGGTACCACAATGAGCAGTTCTTC	TRBD2	TRBV5-6	once	TRBJ2-1
CASSPPLAGRFPIF	TGTGCCAGCAGTCCCCCCTTAGCGGGACGCTTCCCCATCTTC	TRBD2	TRBV12-3/TRBV12-4	many	TRBJ2-1
CASSSPGEGSYEQYF	TGCGCCAGCAGCTCCCCCGGGGAAGGTAGCTACGAGCAGTACTTC	.	TRBV5-1	many	TRBJ2-7
CASSLGRGDTQYF	TGTGCCAGCAGTTTGGGGAGGGGAGATACGCAGTATTTT	TRBD2	TRBV27	many	TRBJ2-3
CASSMGSRSSYNEQFF	TGTGCCAGTAGTATGGGAAGCCGGAGCTCCTACAATGAGCAGTTCTTC	.	TRBV19	.	TRBJ2-1
CASSRARDSSYEQYF	TGTGCCAGCAGCCGGGCGAGAGACAGTTCCTACGAGCAGTACTTC	.	TRBV14	many	TRBJ2-7
CSASESEVISNEQFF	TGCAGTGCTAGTGAGAGTGAGGTGATCTCCAATGAGCAGTTCTTC	.	TRBV20-1	many	TRBJ2-1
CASSLGGVEGNQPQHF	TGTGCCAGCAGTTTAGGAGGGGTCGAGGGCAATCAGCCCCAGCATTTT	.	TRBV27	many	TRBJ1-5
CASSSPQGARPYEQYF	TGTGCCAGCAGTTCACCACAGGGGGCAAGGCCCTACGAGCAGTACTTC	TRBD1	TRBV28	many	TRBJ2-7
CASSPNHNNEQFF	TGTGCCAGCAGCCCCAACCACAACAATGAGCAGTTCTTC	.	TRBV27	.	TRBJ2-1
CASSGGWTSSYEQYF	TGTGCCAGCAGTGGGGGCTGGACAAGCTCCTACGAGCAGTACTTC	.	TRBV12-3/TRBV12-4	many	TRBJ2-7
CAIGNRDGTDTQYF	TGTGCCATCGGGAACCGGGACGGGACAGATACGCAGTATTTT	.	TRBV10-3	many	TRBJ2-3
CASSKPRGDYNEQFF	TGCGCCAGCAGTAAACCCAGGGGGGACTACAATGAGCAGTTCTTC	.	TRBV5-1	many	TRBJ2-1
CASSRGPLPPYGYTF	TGTGCCAGCAGCCGGGGACCTTTACCTCCTTATGGCTACACCTTC	.	TRBV7-9	many	TRBJ1-2
CASSARGLPYEQYF	TGTGCCAGCAGCGCTAGGGGGCTACCCTACGAGCAGTACTTC	TRBD1	TRBV2	many	TRBJ2-7
CAWSPGTGDQTEQFF	TGTGCCTGGAGCCCCGGGACAGGGGATCAGACTGAGCAGTTCTTC	TRBD1	TRBV30	many	TRBJ2-1
CASTTGTTDTQYF	TGTGCCAGCACGACAGGGACGACAGATACGCAGTATTTT	TRBD1	TRBV6-1	many	TRBJ2-3
CASSRGLSNTGELFF	TGTGCCAGCAGCCGGGGACTCTCGAACACCGGGGAGCTGTTTTTT	.	TRBV7-2	many	TRBJ2-2
CASSSGPQIEQFF	TGTGCCAGCAGCTCGGGACCTCAGATTGAGCAGTTCTTC	.	TRBV27	many	TRBJ2-1
CASSAGTGGAEPQHF	TGCGCCAGCAGCGCCGGGACAGGGGGCGCGGAGCCCCAGCATTTT	TRBD1	TRBV10-2	.	TRBJ1-5
CSARDQGGQPQHF	TGCAGTGCTAGAGATCAGGGCGGCCAGCCCCAGCATTTT	.	TRBV20-1	many	TRBJ1-5
CASSLSEGADEQYF	TGTGCCAGCAGCCTCTCGGAGGGAGCGGACGAGCAGTACTTC	.	TRBV5-6	many	TRBJ2-7
CASSQGVFVEQYF	TGTGCCAGCAGCCAGGGGGTGTTCGTGGAGCAGTACTTC	.	TRBV14	many	TRBJ2-7
CASSLGQGNEKLFF	TGTGCCAGCAGCCTCGGGCAGGGGAATGAAAAACTGTTTTTT	.	TRBV9	many	TRBJ1-4
CASSRTELTNNEQFF	TGCGCCAGCAGTCGAACGGAGCTGACGAACAATGAGCAGTTCTTC	.	TRBV4-3	many	TRBJ2-1
CASSTAAGTTPLEQYF	TGTGCCAGCAGTACGGCAGCCGGGACTACCCCCCTCGAGCAGTACTTC	TRBD2	TRBV12-3/TRBV12-4	many	TRBJ2-7
CASSESSGSYYEQFF	TGTGCCAGCAGTGAGTCTAGCGGGAGTTACTATGAGCAGTTCTTC	TRBD2	TRBV2	many	TRBJ2-1
CASSPGLAGVQYEQYF	TGTGCCAGCAGTCCGGGACTAGCGGGAGTTCAGTACGAGCAGTACTTC	TRBD2	TRBV6-5	many	TRBJ2-7
CASSDEREGRETQYF	TGTGCCAGCAGTGATGAGCGGGAGGGCCGGGAGACCCAGTACTTC	TRBD2	TRBV25-1	many	TRBJ2-5
CSVVVNTEAFF	TGCAGCGTTGTAGTGAACACTGAAGCTTTCTTT	.	TRBV29-1	many	TRBJ1-1
CSVEGWREDLDEQFF	TGCAGCGTTGAAGGTTGGCGGGAGGACCTCGATGAGCAGTTCTTC	TRBD2	TRBV29-1	many	TRBJ2-1
CASSPGTLGEQYF	TGTGCCAGCAGCCCCGGGACCCTGGGGGAGCAGTACTTC	.	TRBV5-6	.	TRBJ2-7
CASTLAGRPHYEQYF	TGTGCCAGCACCCTAGCGGGAAGACCCCACTACGAGCAGTACTTC	TRBD2	TRBV12-3/TRBV12-4	many	TRBJ2-7
CASSEGQGIEKLFF	TGCGCCAGCAGTGAAGGACAGGGAATTGAAAAACTGTTTTTT	TRBD1	TRBV10-2	many	TRBJ1-4
CASSGGRGSPLHF	TGTGCCAGCAGTGGCGGGCGGGGTTCACCCCTCCACTTT	.	TRBV25-1	many	TRBJ1-6
CASIAGSYEQYF	TGTGCCAGCATCGCGGGCTCCTACGAGCAGTACTTC	.	TRBV28	many	TRBJ2-7
CSAEKEETQYF	TGCAGTGCAGAAAAGGAAGAGACCCAGTACTTC	.	TRBV20-1	many	TRBJ2-5
CASSFVTGANTGELFF	TGTGCCAGCAGTTTCGTGACAGGGGCGAACACCGGGGAGCTGTTTTTT	TRBD1	TRBV12-3/TRBV12-4	many	TRBJ2-2
CASSREASGSLGVRNEQFF	TGCGCCAGCAGCCGCGAGGCTAGCGGGAGTCTCGGGGTGAGGAATGAGCAGTTCTTC	TRBD2	TRBV5-1	many	TRBJ2-1
CASSYFDRLGSYNEQFF	TGTGCCAGCAGTTATTTCGACAGGCTAGGCTCCTACAATGAGCAGTTCTTC	.	TRBV6-5	many	TRBJ2-1
CASSLKWGLLRDTQYF	TGTGCCAGCAGTTTAAAGTGGGGACTACTACGGGATACGCAGTATTTT	TRBD2	TRBV12-3/TRBV12-4	many	TRBJ2-3
CASSPSASTQYF	TGTGCCAGCAGCCCTAGCGCAAGTACGCAGTATTTT	.	TRBV12-3/TRBV12-4	many	TRBJ2-3
CASSLVGPVGLEGYTF	TGTGCCAGCAGCTTAGTGGGCCCCGTGGGACTAGAGGGCTACACCTTC	.	TRBV7-9	few	TRBJ1-2
CASSEPGTYLEQYF	TGTGCCAGCAGCGAGCCCGGGACTTACTTGGAGCAGTACTTC	.	TRBV7-2	many	TRBJ2-7
CASSLELATNTGELFF	TGCGCCAGCAGCTTGGAGTTAGCGACGAACACCGGGGAGCTGTTTTTT	.	TRBV5-1	many	TRBJ2-2
CASTQWSGRTDTQYF	TGTGCCAGCACCCAATGGTCAGGCCGCACAGATACGCAGTATTTT	.	TRBV13	few	TRBJ2-3
CASSQVLSGANVLTF	TGTGCCAGCAGCCAAGTTCTCTCTGGGGCCAACGTCCTGACTTTC	.	TRBV3-1	many	TRBJ2-6
CASSSPGLAGPIYNEQFF	TGTGCCAGCAGCAGCCCGGGACTAGCGGGGCCCATATACAATGAGCAGTTCTTC	TRBD2	TRBV7-2	many	TRBJ2-1
CSGLTNPNEQFF	TGCAGCGGATTGACTAACCCCAATGAGCAGTTCTTC	.	TRBV29-1	many	TRBJ2-1
CASSWDTPYDNEQFF	TGCGCCAGCAGTTGGGACACGCCGTACGACAATGAGCAGTTCTTC	.	TRBV5-1	many	TRBJ2-1
CASSLVEGENTEAFF	TGTGCCAGCAGCTTAGTGGAGGGGGAGAACACTGAAGCTTTCTTT	.	TRBV7-9	many	TRBJ1-1
CASSLGFGAFF	TGTGCCAGCAGTTTGGGGTTTGGAGCTTTCTTT	.	TRBV6-2/TRBV6-3	.	TRBJ1-1
CASSEGRYRNTEAFF	TGTGCCAGCAGTGAGGGGAGGTACCGGAACACTGAAGCTTTCTTT	.	TRBV6-1	many	TRBJ1-1